This T cell receptor beta chain came from a study of OX40 agonist ivuxolimab in advanced cancers. In the study overall: Around 40% of patients had received prior checkpoint inhibitor therapy.

As to this clone: The antigen is unknown.

Some clones are missing from TCRdb's copy, which holds only in-frame ones; the method was immunoSEQ multiplex PCR. The sample records about 99,000 clones, 90% to 97% being singletons. Trimming took 0 bases from V and 6 from J, leaving 7 bases between them. The CDR3 covers 12 residues. CDR1 is SGHRS and CDR2 is YFSETQ in the germline V gene. Baseline was the first blood sampling point, followed by cycle 4 day 1 and cycle 7 day 1. Study-wide points: Antigen specificity was not determined for the expanded peripheral T cells. Also present in some nonresponders was a low level of normalized T-cell clonal expansion.

V gene TRBV5-1 combines with J gene TRBJ2-7; D is perhaps TRBD1 (6 bases). The input for sequencing was CD4+ or CD8+ T cells sorted from blood, taken in a trial of the OX40 agonist ivuxolimab. This receptor was obtained from an adult with an advanced solid tumor such as melanoma, head and neck, liver or kidney cancer. Written as DNA, the CDR3 is TGCGCCAGCAGCTTGGCAGGGGCCGAGCAGTACTTC. The encoded protein is CASSLAGAEQYF.